This TCR beta chain was identified during a study of shared clonotypes between healthy human individuals (dated by TCRdb to about 2020). In terms of the full investigation: A few men and a couple of women, aged 18 to 49 years, made up the cohort. For each donor, CD4 naive and CD4 memory were each run on three plates, CD8 naive on two plates, and CD8 memory on one plate. The study deeply sequenced blood TCR repertoires of about 5 healthy adults to estimate repertoire size and the extent of clonotype sharing between individuals. To increase sequencing depth and limit assay-specific biases, TCR repertoire library preparation and sequencing were carried out by different laboratories using diverse techniques. Each donor's leukapheresis produced roughly between roughly 0.85 and 9.5 billion PBMCs. Results the study describes overall, beyond this receptor: The genetic and exposure-history diversity represented was limited by the small number of donors. Compared with non-shared clonotypes, the clonotypes found in all four sorted-subset donors had higher generation probabilities. Only blood was sampled, and tissue TCR repertoires likely differ from those in blood. When a few donors were compared, the shared fraction of clonotypes was around 4.6% for naive CD4, 3.5% for naive CD8, roughly 2.5% for memory CD4, and 0.35% to 0.4% for memory CD8. Naive subsets generally had larger estimated clonotype richness than memory subsets. Rarefaction of sorted-subset datasets indicated incomplete sequencing despite the large sequencing depth. Pairwise subsampling led to the expectation that sequencing depth would affect the degree of clonotype sharing among donors.

Using the deep immunoSEQ assay, TCR CDR3 regions were amplified from genomic DNA by multiplex PCR. For each cell subset, the extracted genomic DNA was distributed evenly across all wells of several immunoSEQ 96-well plates, and each plate served as one replicate. Each replicate PCR for sorted subsets received about 200 ng genomic DNA, equal to some 32,000 T cell genomes. Purified libraries were measured with a Qubit 3.0 fluorometer, size-checked on a Bioanalyzer 2100, and measured again with the KAPA Library Quantification kit. Every immunoSEQ 96-well plate was sequenced on a separate single-read 150-cycle Illumina NextSeq 550 flow cell. The original methods were these. Because the immunoSEQ output included only junctional sequences and no quality scores, the filtering could not be the same as the filtering used for full-length reads. To assign V/J genes and CDR3, sequences were annotated using PyIR, a Python wrapper for IgBLAST v1.9, with IMGT germline references. Reads with weak V/J assignments (E-value above 1e-6), missing CDR3, stop codons, out-of-frame junctions, or ambiguous translated residues were removed. A V3J clonotype was defined by an identical inferred V gene, J gene, and CDR3 amino acid sequence. The percentage overlap between two repertoires was calculated by dividing the number of shared unique clonotypes by the size of the smaller repertoire. Three approaches were used to assess repertoire richness: RTK rarefaction, the Chao1 estimator, and Recon v2.1 estimates of unobserved clonotypes. OLGA was used to compute generation probabilities for all TCRbeta clonotypes that the gDNA method yielded from a few donors. The source is immuneACCESS, and TCRdb retained only in-frame sequences with V and J called. Part of the clones is not carried over; for the studies checked, unresolved V genes explain less than half of this, and the remainder is unexplained. V and J calls and clone size are as listed in that table; D and trimming were resolved from the DNA. The sample profile shows about 730,000 clones; around 70% of them were found once. Jointly, the top ten make up more than 1.5% of the sample.

The CDR3 sequence holds 12 residues, the cysteine and phenylalanine included. Of the read, only the CDR3 DNA is kept; its 36 bases are in frame from base 1. V is reduced by 9 bases and J by 8 bases, leaving a spacing of 14 bases between them. CDR1 and CDR2 (MNHEY, SVGAGI) derive from the germline V gene. The donors were healthy, HIV-negative adults with no recently reported acute infections or vaccinations. Only Caucasian adults living in Nashville, Tennessee, USA were represented among the donors. CD4+ T cells were enriched through magnetic negative selection, after which naive cells were positively selected on CD45RA and the remaining negative fraction served as the memory subset. Blood was obtained by leukapheresis, after which PBMCs were separated by Ficoll-Histopaque density gradient centrifugation and cryopreserved in liquid nitrogen vapor phase. Purity and quantity of every magnetically sorted T cell population were checked by analytical flow cytometry. From each sorted fraction, genomic DNA was isolated and quantified by UV absorbance on a Nanodrop 2000c.

A remark on this clone: Its antigen is not yet known. No base-level quality is on record; no much larger clone is a single base apart.

The clonotype was recovered from a woman in her twenties or thirties in good health. Sequencing used memory CD4+ T cells sorted from blood. The sample's cell subset or site label, decoded: CD45RA-negative fraction. The V and J genes are TRBV6-5 and TRBJ2-1; TRBD2 is a weak D gene call, 5 bases matching. The CDR3 sequence is CASLSPGDEQFF. The DNA sequence is TGTGCCAGTCTTAGCCCCGGGGATGAGCAGTTCTTC.